A selection of T cell receptor beta chains follows, all from one sample in a study of blood T cell repertoires in COVID-19. Sequencing used immunoSEQ multiplex PCR; TCRdb keeps in-frame clones, though not all of them. The repertoire has 110,000 to 150,000 clones, 85% of them found once; the top ten carry 6.2%. Material: PBMCs or T cells enriched from blood (not recorded which). The source of these receptors is a woman aged 40 to 50 who had recovered from COVID-19. Each CDR3 is given with its conserved first and last residue. D genes are given only for firm matches. Size is stated for part of the rows, as once, few or many counts, or as a class when the clone is expanded.

>NA|TRBJ2-1|TRBV27|NA
CASSPTGSYNEQFF
TGTGCCAGCAGCCCCACGGGGAGTTACAATGAGCAGTTCTTC
>TRBD2|TRBJ2-1|TRBV18|NA
CASSPGTSGSRDEQFF
TGTGCCAGCTCACCCGGGACTAGCGGGAGTAGGGATGAGCAGTTCTTC
>TRBD1|TRBJ1-5|TRBV4-1|NA
CASSLLVGTAHSNQPQHF
TGCGCCAGCAGCCTCCTGGTGGGGACAGCCCATAGCAATCAGCCCCAGCATTTT
>TRBD2|TRBJ2-3|TRBV9|once
CASSGSTGGGRYTDTQYF
TGTGCCAGCAGCGGATCAACCGGGGGCGGGAGGTACACAGATACGCAGTATTTT
>NA|TRBJ1-1|TRBV30|few
CASLRGGWSEAFF
TGTGCCTCCTTACGGGGGGGGTGGTCTGAAGCTTTCTTT
>TRBD1|TRBJ1-6|TRBV9|NA
CASSVSGTVDSPLHF
TGTGCCAGCAGCGTATCCGGGACAGTTGATTCACCCCTCCACTTT
>NA|TRBJ1-5|TRBV7-9|NA
CASSFNRENQPQHF
TGTGCCAGCAGCTTTAACAGGGAAAATCAGCCCCAGCATTTT
>NA|TRBJ2-1|TRBV11-3|NA
CASSPGWRATGFSYNEQFF
TGTGCCAGCAGCCCGGGGTGGCGGGCGACGGGGTTCTCCTACAATGAGCAGTTCTTC
>TRBD1|TRBJ2-1|TRBV7-6|once
CASSPKDREYNEQFF
TGTGCCAGCAGCCCGAAAGACAGGGAATACAATGAGCAGTTCTTC
>TRBD2|TRBJ2-3|TRBV27|NA
CASSFLADYTDTQYF
TGTGCCAGCAGTTTTCTAGCGGACTACACAGATACGCAGTATTTT
>NA|TRBJ1-2|TRBV3-1/TRBV3-2|once
CASSSAGEGLYGYTF
TGTGCCAGCAGCTCGGCCGGTGAGGGACTCTATGGCTACACCTTC
>TRBD2|TRBJ2-2|TRBV2|NA
CASTGRANTGELFF
TGTGCCAGCACCGGGAGGGCGAACACCGGGGAGCTGTTTTTT
>TRBD1|TRBJ1-1|TRBV2|NA
CASNILWDSITEAFF
TGTGCCAGCAATATACTCTGGGACAGCATCACTGAAGCTTTCTTT
>TRBD1|TRBJ1-5|TRBV27|NA
CASSLYGQGWNQPQHF
TGTGCCAGCAGTTTATACGGACAGGGGTGGAATCAGCCCCAGCATTTT
>TRBD2|TRBJ2-3|TRBV5-1|once
CASSSSGGGASYTQYF
TGCGCCAGCAGCTCCAGCGGCGGGGGGGCATCATATACGCAGTATTTT
>TRBD1|TRBJ1-5|TRBV6-2/TRBV6-3|NA
CASSKGQTVNQPQHF
TGTGCCAGCAGTAAGGGACAGACCGTAAATCAGCCCCAGCATTTT
>NA|TRBJ2-5|TRBV10-1|NA
CASSESRSDSYQETQYF
TGCGCCAGCAGTGAGTCTAGGAGCGATTCGTACCAAGAGACCCAGTACTTC
>TRBD1|TRBJ2-1|TRBV4-1|NA
CASSQDQTGKTNEQFF
TGCGCCAGCAGCCAAGATCAGACAGGGAAGACCAATGAGCAGTTCTTC
>TRBD1|TRBJ1-1|TRBV7-8|NA
CASSSRQGRNTEAFF
TGTGCCAGCAGCTCCCGACAGGGGCGGAACACTGAAGCTTTCTTT
>TRBD1|TRBJ2-2|TRBV7-3|few
CASSLGLAGGTGELFF
TGTGCCAGCAGCCTCGGGCTAGCAGGGGGAACCGGGGAGCTGTTTTTT
>NA|TRBJ2-7|TRBV5-6|NA
CASSLYGGGEQYF
TGTGCCAGCAGCTTGTATGGGGGCGGCGAGCAGTACTTC
>NA|TRBJ1-2|TRBV10-2|NA
CASSDFVYGYTF
TGCGCCAGCAGTGATTTCGTCTATGGCTACACCTTC
>TRBD2|TRBJ2-7|TRBV5-4|NA
CASSLWSSGQYEQYF
TGTGCCAGCAGCTTATGGAGTAGCGGGCAATACGAGCAGTACTTC
>TRBD1|TRBJ1-1|TRBV7-9|NA
CASSEPGQGDTEAFF
TGTGCCAGCAGCGAACCGGGACAGGGGGATACTGAAGCTTTCTTT
>TRBD1|TRBJ2-2|TRBV5-1|NA
CASSLAPQGDTGELFF
TGCGCCAGCAGCTTGGCCCCGCAGGGGGACACCGGGGAGCTGTTTTTT
>TRBD1|TRBJ1-1|TRBV5-1|NA
CASIGQGNTEAFF
TGCGCCAGCATCGGACAGGGGAACACTGAAGCTTTCTTT
>NA|TRBJ2-3|TRBV9|once
CASSVVGPDTQYF
TGTGCCAGCAGCGTAGTTGGCCCAGATACGCAGTATTTT
>TRBD2|TRBJ2-2|TRBV9|NA
CASSFSGGAVGELFF
TGTGCCAGCAGCTTTAGCGGGGGGGCCGTCGGGGAGCTGTTTTTT
>NA|TRBJ1-4|TRBV2|NA
CASNRGDEKLFF
TGTGCCAGCAATCGGGGGGATGAAAAACTGTTTTTT
>TRBD1|TRBJ2-7|TRBV7-9|NA
CASSSRRGQVYEQYF
TGTGCCAGCAGCTCTAGGAGAGGACAGGTATACGAGCAGTACTTC
>NA|TRBJ2-3|TRBV2|NA
CASTRQVSTDTQYF
TGTGCCAGCACCCGACAGGTCAGCACAGATACGCAGTATTTT
>TRBD1|TRBJ2-7|TRBV12-3/TRBV12-4|NA
CASSRDSLKQYF
TGTGCCAGCAGTCGGGACAGTTTGAAGCAGTACTTC
>NA|TRBJ1-1|TRBV12-3/TRBV12-4|NA
CASSLGEGTEAFF
TGTGCCAGCAGTTTAGGTGAGGGCACTGAAGCTTTCTTT
>TRBD1|TRBJ2-7|TRBV10-2|few
CASSEFGPRDSWYYEQYF
TGCGCCAGCAGTGAGTTCGGCCCTAGGGACAGTTGGTATTACGAGCAGTACTTC
>TRBD2|TRBJ2-1|TRBV5-1|NA
CASSFGGASGNEQFF
TGCGCCAGCAGCTTCGGGGGGGCCTCGGGCAATGAGCAGTTCTTC